This is a list of T cell receptor beta chains from one sample in a study of technical replicates of blood from a handful of donors. Sequenced by immunoSEQ multiplex PCR; TCRdb stores in-frame clones only, minus some. The sample gives some 99,000 clones, approximately 95% of which show up once; roughly 0.19% is in the top ten. The sequenced material came from T cells isolated from PBMCs. The receptor source for this set is a human donor in good health. CDR3s include the opening cysteine and the closing phenylalanine or tryptophan. D genes are given only for firm matches. Clone size is given for some rows only: seen once, a few or many times, or a class if the clone is expanded.

d_gene	abundance	v_gene	j_gene	CDR3aa	CDR3nt
.	.	TRBV6-5	TRBJ2-7	CASRGSGYEQYF	TGTGCCAGCAGGGGTTCAGGCTACGAGCAGTACTTC
.	.	TRBV5-4	TRBJ1-2	CASAGTNYGYTF	TGTGCCAGCGCCGGGACTAACTATGGCTACACCTTC
.	.	TRBV28	TRBJ2-3	CASSFSAWRGGSTDTQYF	TGTGCCAGCAGTTTTTCCGCGTGGCGGGGTGGCAGCACAGATACGCAGTATTTT
TRBD2	.	TRBV15	TRBJ2-1	CATGDRTSGRSEQFF	TGTGCCACCGGGGATAGGACTAGCGGGAGGAGTGAGCAGTTCTTC
TRBD1	.	TRBV2	TRBJ2-1	CASSYSYRDRGPGSSYNEQFF	TGTGCCAGCAGTTATTCCTACCGGGACAGGGGGCCGGGAAGCTCCTACAATGAGCAGTTCTTC
TRBD1	few	TRBV6-1	TRBJ2-7	CASSDGQGGPYEQYF	TGTGCCAGCAGTGACGGACAGGGCGGCCCTTACGAGCAGTACTTC
.	.	TRBV5-8	TRBJ2-3	CASSLAGKGSDTQYF	TGTGCCAGCAGCTTGGCAGGGAAGGGATCAGATACGCAGTATTTT
.	.	TRBV28	TRBJ2-7	CASSLRTLRESQYF	TGTGCCAGCAGTTTACGGACCCTCAGGGAATCGCAGTACTTC
.	.	TRBV10-3	TRBJ2-7	CAISEDLAGREQYF	TGTGCCATCAGTGAGGACCTAGCCGGGCGCGAGCAGTACTTC
TRBD2	.	TRBV5-1	TRBJ2-7	CASSLRASGRASYEQYF	TGCGCCAGCAGCTTGAGGGCTAGCGGGAGGGCATCGTACGAGCAGTACTTC
.	.	TRBV5-4	TRBJ2-7	CASSRGYEQYF	TGTGCCAGCAGTCGCGGCTACGAGCAGTACTTC
TRBD1	.	TRBV4-1	TRBJ1-2	CASSPLGTALNYGYTF	TGCGCCAGCAGCCCCCTCGGGACAGCCTTGAACTATGGCTACACCTTC
TRBD1	.	TRBV2	TRBJ1-5	CASARGSRQPQHF	TGTGCCAGCGCCAGGGGGAGCCGTCAGCCCCAGCATTTT
TRBD1	.	TRBV7-6	TRBJ2-5	CASTGTGKETQYF	TGTGCCAGCACCGGGACAGGGAAAGAGACCCAGTACTTC
TRBD2	.	TRBV11-3	TRBJ2-2	CASSLQGLAGSGELFF	TGTGCCAGCAGCCTGCAGGGACTAGCGGGGAGCGGGGAGCTGTTTTTT
.	once	TRBV28	TRBJ2-7	CASSLWGRNYEQYF	TGTGCCAGCAGTTTATGGGGGCGCAATTACGAGCAGTACTTC
.	.	TRBV4-1	TRBJ1-2	CASSQDRGYDYGYTF	TGCGCCAGCAGCCAAGACAGGGGTTACGACTATGGCTACACCTTC
TRBD2	.	TRBV12-5	TRBJ2-3	CASGLMTTSGGSTDTQYF	TGTGCTAGTGGTTTGATGACGACTAGCGGGGGGAGCACAGATACGCAGTATTTT
.	.	TRBV7-8	TRBJ1-5	CASSLGTAGEPQHF	TGTGCCAGCAGCTTAGGAACCGCCGGGGAGCCCCAGCATTTT
.	.	TRBV5-4	TRBJ2-3	CASSLSQIDTQYF	TGTGCCAGCAGCCTAAGCCAAATAGATACGCAGTATTTT
.	.	TRBV19	TRBJ1-1	CASSIPPGNTEAFF	TGTGCCAGTAGTATTCCCCCAGGGAACACTGAAGCTTTCTTT
.	once	TRBV20-1	TRBJ2-1	CSASPKTTFF	TGCAGTGCTAGTCCAAAGACAACGTTCTTC
.	.	TRBV15	TRBJ1-5	CATSRAPSNQPQHF	TGTGCCACCAGCAGAGCTCCTAGCAATCAGCCCCAGCATTTT
.	.	TRBV5-4	TRBJ1-2	CASSLESAGPYGYTF	TGTGCCAGCAGCTTGGAAAGTGCAGGGCCCTATGGCTACACCTTC
TRBD1	.	TRBV6-6	TRBJ2-3	CASSRQGPGTDTQYF	TGTGCCAGCAGTAGACAGGGCCCAGGGACAGATACGCAGTATTTT
.	.	TRBV5-1	TRBJ2-1	CASSFDDGAGYNEQFF	TGCGCCAGCAGCTTCGATGACGGAGCCGGATACAATGAGCAGTTCTTC
.	.	TRBV19	TRBJ1-6	CASSIGGYSPLHF	TGTGCCAGTAGTATTGGGGGGTATTCACCCCTCCACTTT
TRBD2	.	TRBV5-6	TRBJ2-5	CASSPRAGGEQETQYF	TGTGCCAGCAGCCCTAGGGCGGGGGGCGAACAAGAGACCCAGTACTTC
.	.	TRBV5-5	TRBJ2-2	CASSLGPERTNTGELFF	TGTGCCAGCAGCTTGGGCCCCGAGAGGACGAACACCGGGGAGCTGTTTTTT
.	.	TRBV2	TRBJ2-3	CASSEAGVGTDTQYF	TGTGCCAGCAGTGAGGCTGGTGTTGGTACAGATACGCAGTATTTT
TRBD1	.	TRBV5-8	TRBJ2-7	CASSMRQGRVSYEQYF	TGTGCCAGCAGCATGCGACAGGGGAGAGTCTCCTACGAGCAGTACTTC
TRBD1	.	TRBV7-6	TRBJ2-1	CASSSPGQGNEQFF	TGTGCCAGCAGCTCCCCCGGACAGGGGAATGAGCAGTTCTTC
TRBD2	.	TRBV11-3	TRBJ2-5	CASSFGRTSGSRETQYF	TGTGCCAGCAGCTTTGGACGAACTAGCGGGAGCCGAGAGACCCAGTACTTC
TRBD2	.	TRBV29-1	TRBJ2-7	CSVTSGRAYEQYF	TGCAGCGTAACTAGCGGGAGGGCCTACGAGCAGTACTTC
.	.	TRBV6-1	TRBJ1-2	CASISGRSYGYTF	TGTGCCAGCATTTCAGGGAGGAGCTATGGCTACACCTTC
TRBD2	once	TRBV9	TRBJ2-3	CASSEWTSGGRVDTQYF	TGTGCCAGCAGCGAATGGACTAGCGGGGGGCGGGTAGATACGCAGTATTTT
.	.	TRBV10-3	TRBJ2-2	CAISENRNTGELFF	TGTGCCATCAGTGAGAACAGGAACACCGGGGAGCTGTTTTTT
.	.	TRBV18	TRBJ2-1	CASSPPKRVTHNEQFF	TGTGCCAGCTCACCACCGAAGCGGGTGACGCACAATGAGCAGTTCTTC
.	.	TRBV21-1	TRBJ1-3	CASSNHPPDSGGNTIYF	TGTGCCAGCAGCAACCACCCCCCCGACAGTGGGGGAAACACCATATATTTT
.	.	TRBV7-8	TRBJ2-1	CASSLSSGMYNEQFF	TGTGCCAGCAGCCTTTCCTCCGGGATGTACAATGAGCAGTTCTTC
.	.	TRBV5-1	TRBJ1-4	CASSSQGNNEKLFF	TGCGCCAGCAGCTCCCAGGGAAATAATGAAAAACTGTTTTTT
TRBD1	.	TRBV7-8	TRBJ1-6	CASTLAQGADNSPLHF	TGTGCCAGCACCCTGGCTCAGGGGGCAGATAATTCACCCCTCCACTTT
TRBD2	.	TRBV6-6	TRBJ2-1	CASSYGAGYYNEQFF	TGTGCCAGCAGTTACGGAGCGGGGTACTACAATGAGCAGTTCTTC
.	.	TRBV9	TRBJ1-1	CASSGLTGNTEAFF	TGTGCCAGCAGCGGGCTGACAGGGAACACTGAAGCTTTCTTT
.	.	TRBV7-3	TRBJ1-6	CASSFDSYNSPLHF	TGTGCCAGCAGCTTCGACAGTTATAATTCACCCCTCCACTTT
.	.	TRBV10-1	TRBJ1-5	CASTETPSTETSNQPQHF	TGCGCCAGCACCGAAACTCCTTCGACAGAGACTAGCAATCAGCCCCAGCATTTT
.	.	TRBV6-1	TRBJ2-1	CASRSGTLYNEQFF	TGTGCCAGCAGATCAGGGACACTATACAATGAGCAGTTCTTC
.	.	TRBV10-3	TRBJ2-1	CAISLSSGVDEQFF	TGTGCCATCAGCCTGTCGTCCGGGGTCGATGAGCAGTTCTTC
.	.	TRBV5-4	TRBJ2-2	CASSDRGELNTGELFF	TGTGCCAGCAGCGACCGCGGAGAACTCAACACCGGGGAGCTGTTTTTT
TRBD1	.	TRBV7-9	TRBJ1-5	CASSTDRGQVQPQHF	TGTGCCAGCAGCACGGACAGGGGGCAGGTTCAGCCCCAGCATTTT
.	.	TRBV5-1	TRBJ2-3	CASSLPGTDTQYF	TGCGCCAGCAGCTTGCCAGGCACAGATACGCAGTATTTT
.	.	TRBV7-6	TRBJ2-2	CASSPSAYTGELFF	TGTGCCAGCAGCCCGAGCGCTTACACCGGGGAGCTGTTTTTT
.	once	TRBV29-1	TRBJ2-7	CSATQGYEQYF	TGCAGCGCCACTCAGGGCTACGAGCAGTACTTC
TRBD2	.	TRBV9	TRBJ2-5	CASSDGGAFSEETQYF	TGTGCCAGCAGCGACGGGGGGGCCTTTAGTGAAGAGACCCAGTACTTC
TRBD1	.	TRBV4-1	TRBJ2-7	CASSQPDRAHEQYF	TGCGCCAGCAGCCAACCCGACAGGGCCCACGAGCAGTACTTC